The 17 T cell receptor beta chains below come from one sample, sequenced in a study of identifying expanded T cells in peripheral blood. Clones were sequenced by immunoSEQ multiplex PCR, and TCRdb holds only the in-frame ones, with some missing. The sample holds about 81,000 clones; 84% are singletons and the top ten take 15% to 20%. The sequencing input was blood. Receptors originate from a person between 18 and 70 years old in good health.

As concerns this clone: At the DNA level, this CDR3 is encoded by other sequences in the same sample as well. The rearrangement joins TRBV27 to TRBJ1-5, with 8 bases that match TRBD1. The CDR3 runs to 15 residues. Germline CDR1 and CDR2: MNHEY and SMNVEV (reference sequence). The trim removed 5 bases at V and 1 base at J, leaving 4 bases unmatched. As DNA, the CDR3 is TGTGCCAGCAGTCCCGGGACAGGAAGCAATCAGCCCCAGCATTTT. It codes for CASSPGTGSNQPQHF.

As concerns this clone: Different DNA sequences within this sample yield the same CDR3. In nucleotides, the CDR3 is TGTGCCAGCAGTTCGGGACAGGGGGCGCGGGGCTACACCTTC. Translated, it gives CASSSGQGARGYTF. The chain combines TRBV28 with TRBJ1-2, with 12 bases matching TRBD1. From germline, CDR1 is MDHEN and CDR2 SYDVKM. The V gene end was trimmed by 4 bases and the J gene end by 8 bases; junction bases not matched to a gene: 5. CDR3 length equals 14 residues.

V usage is TRBV30 and J usage is TRBJ1-1, with unresolved D. The CDR3 extends over 11 amino acids. Deletions cut 5 bases from V and 7 bases from J, with 11 bases between. From germline, CDR1 is GTSNPN and CDR2 SVGIG (reference sequence). DNA of the CDR3: TGTGCCTGGGGAAGAACCGATGAAGCTTTCTTT. It specifies CAWGRTDEAFF.

CDR3 protein: CASSPPSGGSWPGNTIYF. CDR3 bases: TGTGCCAGCAGCCCCCCCAGTGGAGGATCGTGGCCTGGAAACACCATATATTTT. The J gene is TRBJ1-3, the V gene TRBV11-3; D is unclear. V lost 5 bases and J lost 2, with 22 bases in between. Germline V gives CDR1 SGHNT, CDR2 YENEEA. This CDR3 has 18 residues.

This chain uses TRBV19 with TRBJ1-5; the match to TRBD1 covers 10 bases. This CDR3 has 15 residues. CDR1 and CDR2 from the germline V gene are LNHDA and SQIVND (reference sequence). V lost 5 bases, J lost 2 bases, and 3 bases stayed unmatched. The CDR3 DNA reads as TGTGCCAGTAGTGGGACAGGGGTAGGCAATCAGCCCCAGCATTTT. It specifies CASSGTGVGNQPQHF.

CDR3 residues: CASSPEVSSYNEQFF. Here the CDR3 DNA reads TGTGCCAGCAGCCCCGAGGTGAGCTCCTACAATGAGCAGTTCTTC. This rearrangement joins TRBV9 to TRBJ2-1, with D unresolved. The CDR3 spans 15 residues. V was pared by 4 bases and J by 0 bases, with 11 bases between. In germline, CDR1 is SGDLS, CDR2 YYNGEE. Drawing the rest from reference TRBV9 and TRBJ2-1, the complete variable domain is DSGVTQTPKHLITATGQRVTLRCSPRSGDLSVYWYQQSLDQGLQFLIQYYNGEERAKGNILERFSAQQFPDLHSELNLSSLELGDSALYFCASSPEVSSYNEQFFGPGTRLTVL.

This chain connects TRBV5-1 to TRBJ2-5, with D possibly TRBD2 on 5 matching bases. The germline V gene encodes CDR1 SGHRS and CDR2 YFSETQ. Trimming took 5 bases from V and 2 from J, leaving 10 bases between them. The CDR3 spans 13 residues. The CDR3 region is CASSRELQETQYF. The CDR3 nucleotides are TGCGCCAGCAGTAGGGAGTTACAAGAGACCCAGTACTTC.

This clone has a single count. The chain combines TRBV29-1 with TRBJ2-7; 8 bases agree with TRBD1. V dropped 3 bases and J dropped 2; count of bases not matched to a gene: 12. There are 16 residues in the CDR3. Germline CDR1 SQVTM, CDR2 ANQGSEA. CDR3 DNA sequence: TGCAGCGTTGATGGGGTACGCGACAGGGGAACCTACGAGCAGTACTTC. Its translation is CSVDGVRDRGTYEQYF.

This chain uses TRBV28 with TRBJ2-6, with D unclear. Germline-derived CDR1 and CDR2 are MDHEN and SYDVKM. There are 15 residues in the CDR3. The ends were cut back, 2 bases at V and 1 base at J, with 6 bases in the middle. CDR3 protein: CASSLITSGANVLTF. CDR3 sequence (DNA): TGTGCCAGCAGTTTAATAACGTCTGGGGCCAACGTCCTGACTTTC.

The genes are TRBV4-3 and TRBJ2-3; D is possibly TRBD2 (6 bases). The germline V gene encodes CDR1 LGHNA and CDR2 YSLEER. V shed 2 bases and J shed 2 bases, with 17 bases lying between them. The CDR3 sequence is 17 residues long. The CDR3, as DNA: TGCGCCAGCAGCCAACTAACCCAATCGGGAGCCACAGATACGCAGTATTTT. Residues: CASSQLTQSGATDTQYF.

This CDR3 reads CASSLSAAYNEQFF. Written as DNA, the CDR3 is TGTGCCAGCAGCTTATCCGCGGCATACAATGAGCAGTTCTTC. The chain uses TRBV7-2 and TRBJ2-1; no firm D call. Trimming removed 2 bases from V and 4 bases from J, with 9 bases in between. The CDR3 covers 14 residues. Per germline, CDR1 SGHTA and CDR2 FQGNSA.

A few counts support this clone. The CDR3 protein is CATSRDSGPSSYNEQFF. Here the CDR3 DNA reads TGTGCCACCAGCAGAGATTCCGGGCCCAGCTCCTACAATGAGCAGTTCTTC. J is TRBJ2-1 and V is TRBV15, with D hard to call. The CDR3 consists of 17 residues. The V end was cut by 0 bases, the J end by 0 bases, with 12 bases between. Germline V gene data show CDR1 as LNHNV and CDR2 as YYDKDF (reference sequence). Complete variable domain (other parts from reference TRBV15 and TRBJ2-1): DAMVIQNPRYQVTQFGKPVTLSCSQTLNHNVMYWYQQKSSQAPKLLFHYYDKDFNNEADTPDNFQSRRPNTSFCFLDIRSPGLGDTAMYLCATSRDSGPSSYNEQFFGPGTRLTVL.

The V call is TRBV13, the J call TRBJ2-1; weak D call: TRBD1 (6 bases). The CDR3 sequence is 15 residues long. Trimming removed 5 bases from V and 8 bases from J, with 19 bases in between. Germline lookup yields CDR1 PRHDT and CDR2 FYEKMQ (reference sequence). The CDR3 DNA follows: TGTGCCAGCAGCCTCCGGGACAAGGCGGTAGATGAGCAGTTCTTC. It translates to CASSLRDKAVDEQFF.

The J gene is TRBJ2-2, the V gene TRBV6-4; D not resolved. The CDR3 length is 15 residues. Germline V lookup: CDR1 MRHNA, CDR2 SNTAGT. V shed 7 bases and J shed 1 base, with 13 bases lying between them. The CDR3: CASIRIWENTGELFF. The CDR3 DNA reads as TGTGCCAGCATTCGGATTTGGGAGAACACCGGGGAGCTGTTTTTT.

The chain joins TRBV6-4 to TRBJ2-2; 8 bases align to TRBD1. Germline CDR1 MRHNA, CDR2 SNTAGT. There are 17 residues in the CDR3. Losses at the gene ends were 10 bases for V and 0 bases for J; bases not matched to a gene: 13. The CDR3 spells CATSRSGTGANTGELFF. DNA for the CDR3: TGTGCCACCTCACGATCCGGGACAGGTGCGAACACCGGGGAGCTGTTTTTT.

The chain recombines TRBV7-8 with TRBJ2-4; 9 bases map to TRBD1. The CDR3 contains 17 residues. V trimming: 1 base; J trimming: 2 bases; junction bases outside the gene matches: 6. The germline V gene has CDR1 SGHVS and CDR2 FQNEAQ. The CDR3 sequence: CASSLVRQGGSKNIQYF. CDR3 nucleotides: TGTGCCAGCAGCTTAGTCAGACAGGGGGGATCCAAAAACATTCAGTACTTC.

This chain connects TRBV27 to TRBJ1-1, with D unresolved. Germline loops: CDR1 MNHEY, CDR2 SMNVEV (reference sequence). The ends were cut back, 0 bases at V and 5 bases at J, with 7 bases in the middle. The CDR3 has 13 amino acids. The CDR3 sequence is CASSLSRETEAFF. CDR3 sequence (DNA): TGTGCCAGCAGTTTATCGAGGGAGACTGAAGCTTTCTTT.